This record concerns one TCR beta chain sequence. This CDR3 has 16 amino acids. Method: immunoSEQ multiplex PCR; TCRdb's copy keeps in-frame clones and lacks some. This sample has around 29,000 clones, with 90% to 95% found just once. This sample is drawn from a study of T cell changes during pregnancy in multiple sclerosis. The input for sequencing was CD8+ T cells from peripheral blood mononuclear cells, taken before pregnancy. This TCR came from a female donor with multiple sclerosis, enrolled in a pregnancy study. The chain joins TRBV21-1 to TRBJ1-5; TRBD1 is the table's D call, not checked against the DNA. TRBV21-1 is noted as a pseudogene. The CDR3 nucleotides read TGTGCCAGCAGCGGGCGACAGGGGGACGTCAATCAGCCCCAGCATTTT. Its translation: CASSGRQGDVNQPQHF.